This T cell receptor beta chain is from a study of technical replicates of blood from several donors (dated by TCRdb to between 2016 and 2019). Libraries were built with the immunoSEQ multiplex PCR assay. As stored in TCRdb, this immuneACCESS dataset retains in-frame rearrangements with V and J assigned. A fraction of the clones does not appear; measured against another copy, unresolved V genes explain less than half of the discrepancy, and the remainder lacks a known reason. This sample lists around 68,000 clones; roughly 97% were detected once. The ten largest clonotypes hold approximately 0.26% of the sample. Details on this clone: This clone's antigen is unknown. No qualities accompany the bases; no much larger clone lies one base away.

From its cysteine to its phenylalanine, the CDR3 spans 13 amino acids. Just CDR3 DNA is preserved here, 39 bases in frame from base 1. The germline V and J ends show losses of 1 base and 3 bases respectively, and no gene match explains 3 bases of the junction. From a lookup of the germline V gene (reference sequence), CDR1 and CDR2 are GTSNPN and SVGIG. The TCR sequence derives from a human donor in good health. The chain was built from TRBV30 and TRBJ2-7; 7 bases in between match TRBD1. Source material: T cells isolated from PBMCs. The nucleotide sequence is TGTGCCTGGAGTGGCGGACAGGTCTACGAGCAGTACTTC. It translates as CAWSGGQVYEQYF.